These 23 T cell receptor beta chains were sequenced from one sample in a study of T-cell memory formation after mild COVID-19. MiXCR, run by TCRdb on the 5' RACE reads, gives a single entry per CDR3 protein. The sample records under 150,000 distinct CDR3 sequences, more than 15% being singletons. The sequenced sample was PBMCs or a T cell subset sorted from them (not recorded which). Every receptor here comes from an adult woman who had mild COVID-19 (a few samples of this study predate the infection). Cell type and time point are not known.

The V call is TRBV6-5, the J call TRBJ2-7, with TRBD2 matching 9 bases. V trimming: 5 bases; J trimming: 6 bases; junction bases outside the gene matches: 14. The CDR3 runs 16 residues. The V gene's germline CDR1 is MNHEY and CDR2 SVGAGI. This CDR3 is CASSPSFAGGPSEQYF. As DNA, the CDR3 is TGTGCCAGCAGTCCGTCCTTTGCGGGAGGGCCCAGCGAGCAGTACTTC.

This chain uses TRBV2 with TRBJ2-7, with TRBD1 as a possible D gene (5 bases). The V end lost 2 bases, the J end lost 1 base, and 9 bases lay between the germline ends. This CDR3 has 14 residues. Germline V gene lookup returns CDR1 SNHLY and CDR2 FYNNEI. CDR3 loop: CASSEYPGSYEQYF. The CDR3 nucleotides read TGTGCCAGCAGTGAATACCCAGGGTCCTACGAGCAGTACTTC.

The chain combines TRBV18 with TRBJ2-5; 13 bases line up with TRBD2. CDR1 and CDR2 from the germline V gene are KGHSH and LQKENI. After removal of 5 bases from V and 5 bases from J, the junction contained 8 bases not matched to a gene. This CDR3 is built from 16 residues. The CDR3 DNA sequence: TGTGCCAGCTCATCGATCGGGACTAGCGGGAAGGAGACCCAGTACTTC. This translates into CASSSIGTSGKETQYF. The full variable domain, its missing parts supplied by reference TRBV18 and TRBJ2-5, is NAGVMQNPRHLVRRRGQEARLRCSPMKGHSHVYWYRQLPEEGLKFMVYLQKENIIDESGMPKERFSAEFPKEGPSILRIQQVVRGDSAAYFCASSSIGTSGKETQYFGPGTRLLVL.

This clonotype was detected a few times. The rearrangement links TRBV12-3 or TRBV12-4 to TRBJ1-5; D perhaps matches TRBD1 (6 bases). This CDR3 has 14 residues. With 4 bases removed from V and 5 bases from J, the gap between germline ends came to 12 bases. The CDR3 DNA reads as TGTGCCAGCAGTTCAGGGGATGGGGATCAGCCCCAGCATTTT. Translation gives CASSSGDGDQPQHF.

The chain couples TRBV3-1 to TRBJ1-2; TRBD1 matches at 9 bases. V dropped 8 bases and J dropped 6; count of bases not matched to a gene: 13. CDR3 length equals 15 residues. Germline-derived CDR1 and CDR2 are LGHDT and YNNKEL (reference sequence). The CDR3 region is CASQDAAGQGNGYTF. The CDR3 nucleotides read TGTGCCAGCCAAGACGCGGCGGGACAGGGTAATGGCTACACCTTC. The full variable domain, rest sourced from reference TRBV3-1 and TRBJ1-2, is DTAVSQTPKYLVTQMGNDKSIKCEQNLGHDTMYWYKQDSKKFLKIMFSYNNKELIINETVPNRFSPKSPDKAHLNLHINSLELGDSAVYFCASQDAAGQGNGYTFGSGTRLTVV.

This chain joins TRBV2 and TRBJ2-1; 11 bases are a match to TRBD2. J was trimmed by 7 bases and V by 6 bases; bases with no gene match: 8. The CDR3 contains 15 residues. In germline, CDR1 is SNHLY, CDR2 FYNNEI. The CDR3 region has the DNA TGTGCCAGCAGCCTACTAGCGGGAGAGTGGAATGAGCAGTTCTTC. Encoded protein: CASSLLAGEWNEQFF.

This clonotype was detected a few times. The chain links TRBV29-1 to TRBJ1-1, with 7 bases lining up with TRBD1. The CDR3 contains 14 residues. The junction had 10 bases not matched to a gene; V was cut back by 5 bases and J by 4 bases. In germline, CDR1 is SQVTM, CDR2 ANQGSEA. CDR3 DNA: TGCAGCGTTTCCTACAGGGGCGGAAGCACTGAAGCTTTCTTT. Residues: CSVSYRGGSTEAFF.

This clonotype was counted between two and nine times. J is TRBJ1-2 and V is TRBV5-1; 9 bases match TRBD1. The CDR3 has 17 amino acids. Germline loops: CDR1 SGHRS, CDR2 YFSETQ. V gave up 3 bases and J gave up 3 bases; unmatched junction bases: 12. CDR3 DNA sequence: TGCGCCAGCAGCTCCGGACAGGGGCCTGACTCATACTATGGCTACACCTTC. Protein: CASSSGQGPDSYYGYTF.

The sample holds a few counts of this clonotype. CDR3 DNA sequence: TGTGCCAGCAGTTTAAGTAGGGGGCCGACTGAAGCTTTCTTT. Its protein product is CASSLSRGPTEAFF. V gene TRBV12-3 or TRBV12-4 combines with J gene TRBJ1-1, with 7 bases lining up with TRBD1. V was pared by 2 bases and J by 5 bases, with 5 bases of the junction left unmatched. The CDR3 extends over 14 amino acids.

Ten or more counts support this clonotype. The CDR3: CASSALPLTDNYGYTF. For the CDR3, the DNA is TGTGCCAGCAGCGCTCTCCCCCTGACAGACAACTATGGCTACACCTTC. The rearrangement links TRBV7-9 to TRBJ1-2, with D maybe TRBD1 (5 bases). Trimming removed 5 bases at V and 2 bases at J, with 18 bases between. The CDR3 runs 16 residues. The germline gives CDR1 SEHNR, CDR2 FQNEAQ (reference sequence).

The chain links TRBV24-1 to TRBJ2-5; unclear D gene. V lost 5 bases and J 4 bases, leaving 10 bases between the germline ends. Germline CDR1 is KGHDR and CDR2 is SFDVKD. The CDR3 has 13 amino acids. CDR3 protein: CATSGHGRETQYF. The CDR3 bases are TGTGCCACCAGTGGTCACGGTCGAGAGACCCAGTACTTC.

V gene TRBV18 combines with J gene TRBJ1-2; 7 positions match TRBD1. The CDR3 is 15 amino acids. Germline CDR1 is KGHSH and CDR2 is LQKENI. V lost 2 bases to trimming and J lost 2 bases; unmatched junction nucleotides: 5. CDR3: CASSPSLQGNYGYTF. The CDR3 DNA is TGTGCCAGCTCACCATCCTTACAGGGGAACTATGGCTACACCTTC.

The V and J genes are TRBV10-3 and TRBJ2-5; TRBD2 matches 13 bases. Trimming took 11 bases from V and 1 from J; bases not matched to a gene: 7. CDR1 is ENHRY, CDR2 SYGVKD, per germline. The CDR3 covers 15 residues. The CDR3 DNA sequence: TGTGCCTCTCCGGGGACTAGCGGGGTCCAAGAGACCCAGTACTTC. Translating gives CASPGTSGVQETQYF.

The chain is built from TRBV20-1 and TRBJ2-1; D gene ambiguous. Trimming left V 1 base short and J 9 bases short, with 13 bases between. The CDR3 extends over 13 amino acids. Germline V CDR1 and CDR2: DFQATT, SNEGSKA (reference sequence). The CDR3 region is CSARGANTPEQFF. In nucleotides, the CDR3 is TGCAGTGCTAGAGGTGCGAACACCCCTGAGCAGTTCTTC.

CDR3 DNA: TGCAGCGTAGGACTAGAGTACGAGCAGTACTTC. This encodes CSVGLEYEQYF. The chain employs TRBV29-1 and TRBJ2-7, with TRBD2 matching 7 bases. J lost 4 bases, V lost 6 bases, and 3 bases had no gene match. The CDR3 runs to 11 residues. Germline-derived CDR1 and CDR2 are SQVTM and ANQGSEA.

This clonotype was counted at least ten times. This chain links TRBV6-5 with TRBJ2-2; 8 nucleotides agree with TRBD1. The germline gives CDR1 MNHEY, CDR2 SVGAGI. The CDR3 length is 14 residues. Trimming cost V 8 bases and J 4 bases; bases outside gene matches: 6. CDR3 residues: CASRETGVTGELFF. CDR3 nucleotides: TGTGCCAGCCGGGAGACAGGGGTCACCGGGGAGCTGTTTTTT.

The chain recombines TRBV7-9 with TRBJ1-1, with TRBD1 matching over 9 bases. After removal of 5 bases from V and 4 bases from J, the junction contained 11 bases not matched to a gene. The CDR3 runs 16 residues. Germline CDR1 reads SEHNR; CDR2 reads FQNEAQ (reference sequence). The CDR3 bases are TGTGCCAGCAGCCCTCCGCGGACAGGGGTTGTCACTGAAGCTTTCTTT. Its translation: CASSPPRTGVVTEAFF.

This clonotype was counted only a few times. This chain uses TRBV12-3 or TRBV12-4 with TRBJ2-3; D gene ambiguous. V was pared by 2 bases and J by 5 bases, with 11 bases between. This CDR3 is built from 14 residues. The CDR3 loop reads CASSLPNLGDTQYF. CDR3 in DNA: TGTGCCAGCAGTTTACCCAACCTGGGAGATACGCAGTATTTT.

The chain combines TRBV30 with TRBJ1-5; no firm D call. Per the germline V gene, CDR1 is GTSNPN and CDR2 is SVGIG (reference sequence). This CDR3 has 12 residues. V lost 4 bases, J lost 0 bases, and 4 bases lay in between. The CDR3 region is CAWKNSNQPQHF. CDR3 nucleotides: TGTGCCTGGAAAAATAGCAATCAGCCCCAGCATTTT. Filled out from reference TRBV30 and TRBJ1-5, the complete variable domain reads SQTIHQWPATLVQPVGSPLSLECTVEGTSNPNLYWYRQAAGRGLQLLFYSVGIGQISSEVPQNLSASRPQDRQFILSSKKLLLSDSGFYLCAWKNSNQPQHFGDGTRLSIL.

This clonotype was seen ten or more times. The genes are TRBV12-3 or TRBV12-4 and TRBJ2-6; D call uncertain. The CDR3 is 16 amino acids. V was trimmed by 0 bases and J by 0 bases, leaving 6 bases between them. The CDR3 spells CASSLAGGSGANVLTF. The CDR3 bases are TGTGCCAGCAGTTTAGCGGGTGGCTCTGGGGCCAACGTCCTGACTTTC.

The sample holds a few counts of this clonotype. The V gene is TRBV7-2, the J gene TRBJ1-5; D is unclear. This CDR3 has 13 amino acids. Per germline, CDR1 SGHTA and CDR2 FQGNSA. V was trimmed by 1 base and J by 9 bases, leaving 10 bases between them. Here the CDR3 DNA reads TGTGCCAGCAGCTTAGACCCTGTAGGGCCCCAGCATTTT. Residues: CASSLDPVGPQHF. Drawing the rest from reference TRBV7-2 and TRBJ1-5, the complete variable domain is GAGVSQSPSNKVTEKGKDVELRCDPISGHTALYWYRQSLGQGLEFLIYFQGNSAPDKSGLPSDRFSAERTGGSVSTLTIQRTQQEDSAVYLCASSLDPVGPQHFGDGTRLSIL.

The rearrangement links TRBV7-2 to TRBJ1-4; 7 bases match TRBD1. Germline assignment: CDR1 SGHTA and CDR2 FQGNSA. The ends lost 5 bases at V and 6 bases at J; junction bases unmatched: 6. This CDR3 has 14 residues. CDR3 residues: CASSMTGTDEKLFF. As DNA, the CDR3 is TGTGCCAGCAGCATGACAGGGACGGATGAAAAACTGTTTTTT.

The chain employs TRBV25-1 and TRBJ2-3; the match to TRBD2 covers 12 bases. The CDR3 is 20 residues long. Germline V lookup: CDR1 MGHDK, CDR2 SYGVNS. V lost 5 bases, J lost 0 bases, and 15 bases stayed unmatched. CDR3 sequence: CASSSRLFASGGVSTDTQYF. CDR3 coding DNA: TGTGCCAGCAGTTCGCGACTGTTTGCTAGCGGGGGGGTTAGCACAGATACGCAGTATTTT.